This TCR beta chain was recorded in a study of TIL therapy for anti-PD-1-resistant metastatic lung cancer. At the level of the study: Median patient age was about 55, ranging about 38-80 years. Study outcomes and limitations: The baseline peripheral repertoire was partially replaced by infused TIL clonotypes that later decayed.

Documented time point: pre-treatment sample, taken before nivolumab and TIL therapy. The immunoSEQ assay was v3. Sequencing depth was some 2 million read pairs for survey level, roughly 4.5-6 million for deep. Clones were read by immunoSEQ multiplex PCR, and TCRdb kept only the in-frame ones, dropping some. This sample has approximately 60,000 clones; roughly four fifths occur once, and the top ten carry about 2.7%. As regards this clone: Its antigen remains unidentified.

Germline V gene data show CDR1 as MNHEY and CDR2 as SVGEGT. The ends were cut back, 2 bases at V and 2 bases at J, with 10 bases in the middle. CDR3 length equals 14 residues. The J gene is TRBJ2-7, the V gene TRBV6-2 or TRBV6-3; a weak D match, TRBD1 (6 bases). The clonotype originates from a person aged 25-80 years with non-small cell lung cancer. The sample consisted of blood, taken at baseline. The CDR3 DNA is TGTGCCAGCAGTTACCTGGGACAAACCTACGAGCAGTACTTC. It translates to CASSYLGQTYEQYF.